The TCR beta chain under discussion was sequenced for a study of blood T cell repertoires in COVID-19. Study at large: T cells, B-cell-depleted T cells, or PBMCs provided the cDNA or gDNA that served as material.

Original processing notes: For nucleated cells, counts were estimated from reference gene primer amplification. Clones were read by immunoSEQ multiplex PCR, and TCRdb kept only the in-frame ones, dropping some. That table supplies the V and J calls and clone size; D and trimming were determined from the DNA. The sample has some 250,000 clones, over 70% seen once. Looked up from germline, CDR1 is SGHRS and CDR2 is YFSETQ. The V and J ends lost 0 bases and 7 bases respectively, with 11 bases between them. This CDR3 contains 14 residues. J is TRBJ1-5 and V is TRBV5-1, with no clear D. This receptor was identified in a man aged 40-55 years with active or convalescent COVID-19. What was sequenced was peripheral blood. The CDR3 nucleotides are TGCGCCAGCAGCTTGGACGGGGTGATCCAGCCCCAGCATTTT. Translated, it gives CASSLDGVIQPQHF.